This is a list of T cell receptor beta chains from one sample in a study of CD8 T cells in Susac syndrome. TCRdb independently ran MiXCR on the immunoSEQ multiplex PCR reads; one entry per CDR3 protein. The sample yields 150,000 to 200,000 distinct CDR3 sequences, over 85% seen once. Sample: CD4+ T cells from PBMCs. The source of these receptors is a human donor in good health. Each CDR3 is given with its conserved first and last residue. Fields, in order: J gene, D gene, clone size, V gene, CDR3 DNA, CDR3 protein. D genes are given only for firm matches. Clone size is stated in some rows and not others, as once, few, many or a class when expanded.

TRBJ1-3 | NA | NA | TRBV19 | TGTGCCAGTCGGGTGGTCTCTGGAAACACCATATATTTT | CASRVVSGNTIYF
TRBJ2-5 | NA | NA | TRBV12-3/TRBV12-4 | TGTGCCAGCGCGCATATTCTAGAGACCCAGTACTTC | CASAHILETQYF
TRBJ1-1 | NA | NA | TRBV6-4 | TGTGCCAGCAGTAGGGATTTGAACACTGAAGCTTTCTTT | CASSRDLNTEAFF
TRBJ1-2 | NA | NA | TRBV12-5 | TGTGCTAGTGGTTCCCCCCCCCTGGGAGGCTATGGCTACACCTTC | CASGSPPLGGYGYTF
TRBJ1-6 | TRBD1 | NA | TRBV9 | TGTGCCAGCAGCGGGGACAGACCCCAATCACCCCTCCACTTT | CASSGDRPQSPLHF
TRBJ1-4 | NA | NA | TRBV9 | TGTGCCAGCGGGACGGGCCATGCAACTAATGAAAAACTGTTTTTT | CASGTGHATNEKLFF
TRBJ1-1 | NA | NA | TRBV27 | TGTGCCAGCAGTGACCCTAAGACTGAAGCTTTCTTT | CASSDPKTEAFF
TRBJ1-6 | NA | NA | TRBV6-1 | TGTGCCAGCAGTGAGAAGCCTAATTCACCCCTCCACTTT | CASSEKPNSPLHF
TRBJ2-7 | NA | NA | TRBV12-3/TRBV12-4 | TGTGCCAGCAGCCAGGAACGGGGGAGTGAGCAGTACTTC | CASSQERGSEQYF
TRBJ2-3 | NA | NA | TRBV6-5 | TGTGCCAGCAGTTACCCAACTAGCACTGATACGCAGTATTTT | CASSYPTSTDTQYF
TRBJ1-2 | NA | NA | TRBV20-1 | TGCAGTGCTAGGGGCAGGGACTATGGCTACACCTTC | CSARGRDYGYTF
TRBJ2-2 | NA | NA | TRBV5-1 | TGCGCCAGCAGCTTGGCCAAGGGGTCGAACACCGGGGAGCTGTTTTTT | CASSLAKGSNTGELFF
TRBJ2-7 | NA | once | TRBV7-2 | TGTGCCAGCTCCGTTGGGTACCTCTACGAGCAGTACTTC | CASSVGYLYEQYF
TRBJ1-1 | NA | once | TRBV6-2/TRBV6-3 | TGTGCCAGCAGTTACTCATGGGACTCGACTGAAGCTTTCTTT | CASSYSWDSTEAFF
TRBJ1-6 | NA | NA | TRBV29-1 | TGCAGCGTCTCACAGGGTTCGGGGTCACCCCTCCACTTT | CSVSQGSGSPLHF
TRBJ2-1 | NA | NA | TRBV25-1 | TGTGCCAGCAGTGTCCGGGGAGGCTGGCAGTTCTTC | CASSVRGGWQFF
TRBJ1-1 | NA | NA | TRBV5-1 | TGCGCCAGCAGCTCCTTCAGGGCACCGAACACTGAAGCTTTCTTT | CASSSFRAPNTEAFF
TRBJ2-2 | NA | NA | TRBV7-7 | TGTGCTAGCAGCTCCGCGGTGGCCGGCGGGACCGGGGAGCTGTTTTTT | CASSSAVAGGTGELFF
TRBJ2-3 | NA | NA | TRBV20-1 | TGCAGTGGGCCAGAGGGACCCGCAGATACGCAGTATTTT | CSGPEGPADTQYF
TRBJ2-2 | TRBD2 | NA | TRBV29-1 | TGCAGCGTCGCTCTTGGCGGGGGGTTAACCGGGGAGCTGTTTTTT | CSVALGGGLTGELFF
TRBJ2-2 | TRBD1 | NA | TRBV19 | TGTGCCAGTACCCAACAGGGGGTACGGACCGGGGAGCTGTTTTTT | CASTQQGVRTGELFF
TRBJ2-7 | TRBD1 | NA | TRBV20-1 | TGCAGTGCTAACAGGGGACGCTCCTACGAGCAGTACTTC | CSANRGRSYEQYF